These 7 T cell receptor beta chains were sequenced from one sample in a study of blood T cells in healthy people across ages. Through a sample-barcoded 5' primer and a J-beta primer mix, a second PCR was run for about 6 to 11 cycles. TCRdb re-called the 5' RACE reads through MiXCR, storing one row per CDR3 protein. The sample holds 650,000 to 700,000 distinct CDR3 sequences, roughly 32% seen once. The sequenced sample was blood. Receptors were obtained from a woman aged 80 or over in good health.

This clonotype was seen ten or more times. The rearrangement links TRBV6-2 or TRBV6-3 to TRBJ2-7, with D perhaps matching TRBD2 (5 bases). V lost 0 bases and J 2 bases, leaving 5 bases between the germline ends. Looked up from germline, CDR1 is MNHEY and CDR2 is SVGEGT. The CDR3 contains 13 residues. This CDR3 reads CASSYSEAYEQYF. The CDR3, as DNA: TGTGCCAGCAGTTACTCGGAGGCCTACGAGCAGTACTTC.

The chain recombines TRBV7-2 with TRBJ1-1, with 9 bases lining up with TRBD1. This CDR3 spans 16 amino acids. Germline V gene lookup returns CDR1 SGHTA and CDR2 FQGNSA. The V segment lost 6 bases and the J segment 0 bases; nucleotides outside the gene matches: 8. DNA for the CDR3: TGTGCCAGCAGTCTTACAGGGGGCCTAATGAACACTGAAGCTTTCTTT. This codes for CASSLTGGLMNTEAFF.

With respect to this clonotype: Being one base from a much bigger clone, this may be a read error. This rearrangement joins TRBV7-9 to TRBJ2-1; 13 nucleotides match TRBD2. V lost 3 bases and J lost 13; bases outside the gene matches: 12. Looked up from germline, CDR1 is SEHNR and CDR2 is FQNEAQ (reference sequence). This CDR3 contains 16 residues. CDR3 residues: CASSFGTSGEQETQFF. As DNA, the CDR3 is TGTGCCAGCAGCTTCGGGACTAGCGGGGAACAAGAGACCCAGTTCTTC.

Of note for this clonotype: One junction end disagrees with the germline gene, perhaps due to a read error. The chain is built from TRBV9 and TRBJ2-3; the D gene is possibly TRBD2 (6 bases). CDR1 and CDR2 (germline): SGDLS, YYNGEE. The CDR3 sequence is 16 residues long. As DNA, the CDR3 is TGTGCCAGCAGCGTTACGACTGGCGGGGTTGCAGATACGCCGTATTTT. Its translation: CASSVTTGGVADTPYF.

The genes are TRBV9 and TRBJ1-2, with TRBD1 as a possible D gene (5 bases). This CDR3 contains 15 residues. With 3 bases removed from V and 7 bases from J, the gap between germline ends came to 19 bases. Germline CDR1 reads SGDLS; CDR2 reads YYNGEE. The CDR3 here is CASSARQTALSGYTF. Written as DNA, the CDR3 is TGTGCCAGCAGCGCCAGACAGACAGCTCTTTCTGGCTACACCTTC.

This clonotype was picked up a small number of times. Here the CDR3 DNA reads TGTGCCAGCCATACGCGGGGGTTTGACTATGAAGCTTTCTTT. This encodes CASHTRGFDYEAFF. The chain recombines TRBV6-2 or TRBV6-3 with TRBJ1-1; possibly TRBD1 for D (5 bases). The germline V gene encodes CDR1 MNHEY and CDR2 SVGEGT. V lost 8 bases and J lost 7, with 20 bases in between. CDR3 size: 14 residues.

This clonotype was seen a single time. This chain links TRBV12-3 or TRBV12-4 with TRBJ1-5, with 11 bases identical to TRBD1. The CDR3 spans 14 residues. V lost 8 bases to trimming and J lost 4 bases; unmatched junction nucleotides: 4. CDR3 nucleotides: TGTGCCAGCGGCCGGGACAGGGGGAATCAGCCCCAGCATTTT. It translates to CASGRDRGNQPQHF.